This T cell receptor beta chain was retrieved from a study of monozygotic twins with cystic fibrosis. Overall study results and limits: In 13 of 16 pairs, V gene usage was closest to the co-twin's. Monozygotic CF twin pairs shared significantly more nucleotide-identical clonotypes than unrelated CF individuals did.

This clone was observed a few times. What it recognizes is unknown. The CDR3 is 11 residues long. Per germline, CDR1 SNHLY and CDR2 FYNNEI. V was cut by 7 bases and J by 10 bases, with 13 bases left in between. Sequencing used immunoSEQ multiplex PCR; TCRdb keeps in-frame clones, though not all of them. The data contain around 29,000 clones, approximately 86% of them singletons. Specimen: blood. The V and J genes are TRBV2 and TRBJ1-2, with D possibly being TRBD1 (5 bases). This TCR came from a girl aged 2-10 years with cystic fibrosis. The CDR3 sequence: CASTRTKLYTF. Written as DNA, the CDR3 is TGTGCCAGCACCCGGACAAAACTCTACACCTTC.